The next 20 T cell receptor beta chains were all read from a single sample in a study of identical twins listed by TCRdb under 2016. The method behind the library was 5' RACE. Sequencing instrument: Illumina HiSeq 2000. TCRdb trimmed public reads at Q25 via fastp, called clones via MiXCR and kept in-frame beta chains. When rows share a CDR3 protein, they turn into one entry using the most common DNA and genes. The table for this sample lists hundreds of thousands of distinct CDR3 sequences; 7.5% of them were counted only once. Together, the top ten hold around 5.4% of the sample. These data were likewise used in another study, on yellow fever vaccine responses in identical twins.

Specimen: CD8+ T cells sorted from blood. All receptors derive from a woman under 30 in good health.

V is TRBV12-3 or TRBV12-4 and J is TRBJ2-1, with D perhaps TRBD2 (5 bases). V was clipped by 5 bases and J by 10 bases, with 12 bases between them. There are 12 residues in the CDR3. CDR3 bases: TGTGCCAGCAGTCCCACTAGTATGGAGCAGTTCTTC. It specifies CASSPTSMEQFF.

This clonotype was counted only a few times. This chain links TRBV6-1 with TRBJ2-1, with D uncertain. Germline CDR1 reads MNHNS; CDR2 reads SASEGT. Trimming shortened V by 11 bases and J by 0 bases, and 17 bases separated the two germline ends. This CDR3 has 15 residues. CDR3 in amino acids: CASADGRSSYNEQFF. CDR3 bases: TGTGCCTCGGCCGATGGGCGGAGCTCCTACAATGAGCAGTTCTTC.

Written as DNA, the CDR3 is TGTGCCAGCAGCCAAGATATGGGACAGAGCTCCTACAATGAGCAGTTCTTC. Translation gives CASSQDMGQSSYNEQFF. J is TRBJ2-1 and V is TRBV3-1; 7 bases map to TRBD1. This CDR3 contains 17 residues. The V segment lost 0 bases and the J segment 0 bases; nucleotides outside the gene matches: 5. CDR1 and CDR2 (germline): LGHDT, YNNKEL (reference sequence).

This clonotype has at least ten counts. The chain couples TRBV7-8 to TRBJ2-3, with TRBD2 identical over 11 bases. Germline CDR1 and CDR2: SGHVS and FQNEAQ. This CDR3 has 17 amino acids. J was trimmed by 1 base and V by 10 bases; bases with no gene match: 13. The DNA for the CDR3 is TGTGCCACACTACCCACTCCGGGACTAGCGGGCACAGATACGCAGTATTTT. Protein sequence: CATLPTPGLAGTDTQYF.

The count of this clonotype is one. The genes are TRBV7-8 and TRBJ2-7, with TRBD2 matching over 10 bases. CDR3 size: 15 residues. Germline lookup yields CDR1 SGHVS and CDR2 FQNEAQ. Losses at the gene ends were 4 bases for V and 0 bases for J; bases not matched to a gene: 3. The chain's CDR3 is CASSSGTSDSYEQYF. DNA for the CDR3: TGTGCCAGCAGCTCCGGGACTAGCGACTCCTACGAGCAGTACTTC.

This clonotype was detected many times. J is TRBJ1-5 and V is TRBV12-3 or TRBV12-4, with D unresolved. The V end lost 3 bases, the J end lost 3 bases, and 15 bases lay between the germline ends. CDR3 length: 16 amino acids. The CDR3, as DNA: TGTGCCAGCAGTTTTACCCCCTCGAGACCCAATCAGCCCCAGCATTTT. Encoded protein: CASSFTPSRPNQPQHF.

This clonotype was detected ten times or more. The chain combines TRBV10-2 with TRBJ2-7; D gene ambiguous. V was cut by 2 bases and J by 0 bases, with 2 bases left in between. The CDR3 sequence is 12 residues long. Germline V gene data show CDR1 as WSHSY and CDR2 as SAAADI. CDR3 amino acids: CASSEGSYEQYF. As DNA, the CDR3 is TGCGCCAGCAGTGAGGGCTCCTACGAGCAGTACTTC.

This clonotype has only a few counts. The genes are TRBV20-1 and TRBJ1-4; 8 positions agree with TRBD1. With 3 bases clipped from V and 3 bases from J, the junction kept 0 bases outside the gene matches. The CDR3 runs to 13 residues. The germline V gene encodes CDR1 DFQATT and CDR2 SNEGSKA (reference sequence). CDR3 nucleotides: TGCAGTGCTAGGACAGGGGCTAATGAAAAACTGTTTTTT. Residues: CSARTGANEKLFF.

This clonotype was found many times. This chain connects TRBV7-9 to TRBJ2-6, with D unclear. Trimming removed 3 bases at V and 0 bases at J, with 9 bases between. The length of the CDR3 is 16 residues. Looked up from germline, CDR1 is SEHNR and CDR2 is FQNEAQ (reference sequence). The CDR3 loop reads CASSLAPSSGANVLTF. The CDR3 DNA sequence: TGTGCCAGCAGCTTGGCGCCTAGCTCTGGGGCCAACGTCCTGACTTTC.

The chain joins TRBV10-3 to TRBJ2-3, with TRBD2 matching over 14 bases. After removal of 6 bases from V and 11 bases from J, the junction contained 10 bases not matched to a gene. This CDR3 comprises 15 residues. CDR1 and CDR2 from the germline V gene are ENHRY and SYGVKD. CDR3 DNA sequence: TGTGCCATCAGCAGACTAGCGGGGGGGCAGGAGGGGCAGTATTTT. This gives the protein CAISRLAGGQEGQYF.

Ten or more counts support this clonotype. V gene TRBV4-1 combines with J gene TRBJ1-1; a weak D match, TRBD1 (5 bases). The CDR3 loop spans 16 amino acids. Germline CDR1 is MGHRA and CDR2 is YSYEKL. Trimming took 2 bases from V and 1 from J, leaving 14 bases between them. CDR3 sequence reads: CASSQRQGGTNTEAFF. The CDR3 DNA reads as TGCGCCAGCAGCCAACGCCAGGGAGGTACGAACACTGAAGCTTTCTTT.

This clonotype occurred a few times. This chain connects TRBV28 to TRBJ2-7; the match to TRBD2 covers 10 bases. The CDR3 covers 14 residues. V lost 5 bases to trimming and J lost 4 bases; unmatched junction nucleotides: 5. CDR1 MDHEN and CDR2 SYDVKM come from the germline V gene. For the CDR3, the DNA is TGTGCCAGCAGTAGCGGGAGGGGGGTATACGAGCAGTACTTC. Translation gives CASSSGRGVYEQYF.

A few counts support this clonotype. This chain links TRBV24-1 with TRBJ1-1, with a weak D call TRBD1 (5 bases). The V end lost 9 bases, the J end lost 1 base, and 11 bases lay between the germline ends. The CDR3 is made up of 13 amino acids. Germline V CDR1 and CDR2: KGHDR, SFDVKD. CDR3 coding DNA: TGTGCCACCCGGGGCGGGTCGAACACTGAAGCTTTCTTT. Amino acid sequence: CATRGGSNTEAFF.

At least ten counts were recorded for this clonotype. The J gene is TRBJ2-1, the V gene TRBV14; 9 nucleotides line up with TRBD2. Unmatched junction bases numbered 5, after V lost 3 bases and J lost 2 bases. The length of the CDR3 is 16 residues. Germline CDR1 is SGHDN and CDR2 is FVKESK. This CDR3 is CASSQSGRPPYNEQFF. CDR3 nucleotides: TGTGCCAGCAGCCAGAGCGGGAGGCCCCCCTACAATGAGCAGTTCTTC.

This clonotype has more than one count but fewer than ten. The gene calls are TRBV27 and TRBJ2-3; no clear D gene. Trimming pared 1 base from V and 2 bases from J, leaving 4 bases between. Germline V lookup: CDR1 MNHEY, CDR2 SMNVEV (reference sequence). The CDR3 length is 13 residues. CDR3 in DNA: TGTGCCAGCAGTTTATTCCCCACAGATACGCAGTATTTT. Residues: CASSLFPTDTQYF.

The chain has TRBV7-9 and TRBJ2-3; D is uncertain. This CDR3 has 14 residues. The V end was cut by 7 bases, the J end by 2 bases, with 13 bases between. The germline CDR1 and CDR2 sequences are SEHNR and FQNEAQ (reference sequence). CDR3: CASTIGPDTDTQYF. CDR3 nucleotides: TGTGCCAGCACCATAGGCCCTGACACAGATACGCAGTATTTT.

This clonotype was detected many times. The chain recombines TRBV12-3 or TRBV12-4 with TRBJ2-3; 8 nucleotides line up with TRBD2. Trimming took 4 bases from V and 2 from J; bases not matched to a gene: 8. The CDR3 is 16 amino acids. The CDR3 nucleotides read TGTGCCAGCAGTTCTGAAGCGGGAGCTGACACAGATACGCAGTATTTT. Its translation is CASSSEAGADTDTQYF.

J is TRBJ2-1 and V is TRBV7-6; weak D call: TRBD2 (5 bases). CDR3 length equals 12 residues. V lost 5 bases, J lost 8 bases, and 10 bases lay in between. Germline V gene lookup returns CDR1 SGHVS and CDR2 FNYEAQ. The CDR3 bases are TGTGCCAGCAGCCCCTCCGGGGATGAGCAGTTCTTC. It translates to CASSPSGDEQFF.

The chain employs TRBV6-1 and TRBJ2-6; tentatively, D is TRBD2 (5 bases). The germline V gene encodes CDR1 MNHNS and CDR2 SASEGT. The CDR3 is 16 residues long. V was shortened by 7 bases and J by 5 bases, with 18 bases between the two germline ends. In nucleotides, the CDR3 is TGTGCCAGCATCGGGAAAGGTTGGTCTCGGGCCAACGTCCTGACTTTC. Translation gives CASIGKGWSRANVLTF.

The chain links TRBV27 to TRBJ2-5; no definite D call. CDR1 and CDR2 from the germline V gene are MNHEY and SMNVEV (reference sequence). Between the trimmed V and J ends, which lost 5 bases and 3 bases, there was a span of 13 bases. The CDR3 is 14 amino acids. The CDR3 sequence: CASSRTPSKETQYF. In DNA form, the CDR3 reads TGTGCCAGCAGTCGCACCCCCAGCAAAGAGACCCAGTACTTC.